This T cell receptor (beta chain) was obtained from a study of blood T cell repertoires in COVID-19. Per the study methods: Amplification with reference gene primers provided the estimates of nucleated cell counts. Profiling relied on immunoSEQ multiplex PCR, and the TCRdb table lists in-frame clones only, not all of them. The V and J calls and the clone size are those of that table, but D and trimming were determined from the DNA. The repertoire holds some 95,000 clones, with about 85% as singletons. The germline gives CDR1 LGHDT, CDR2 YNNKEL (reference sequence). V was pared by 1 base and J by 3 bases, with 10 bases between. This CDR3 comprises 15 residues.

V and J are TRBV3-1 (or the pseudogene TRBV3-2) and TRBJ1-5; tentative D call: TRBD1 (5 bases). The sequenced material came from peripheral blood. This clonotype was obtained from a man in his 70s with acute or convalescent COVID-19. The CDR3 DNA is TGTGCCAGCAGCCAAGGGCCAGGGTTCAATCAGCCCCAGCATTTT. Protein sequence: CASSQGPGFNQPQHF.